The 20 T cell receptor beta chains listed next were all sequenced from one sample in a study of T cell repertoires in cytomegalovirus infection. TCRdb ran MiXCR on the reads and lists one entry per CDR3 protein. The sample has some 54,000 distinct CDR3 sequences, around 20% seen once. No antigen is known for these receptors. The specimen was CD8+ T cells from cultured PBMCs, collected from culture after CMV antigen stimulation. All receptors come from a human donor in good health (CMV status not recorded). Some clones in this sample may be carry-over from other donors' samples.

This clonotype has only a few counts. The V gene is TRBV7-2, the J gene TRBJ1-5; D is undetermined. V gave up 5 bases and J gave up 4 bases, with 18 bases separating them. The CDR3 spans 16 residues. From germline, CDR1 is SGHTA and CDR2 FQGNSA. The chain's CDR3 is CASSPPMSRRNQPQHF. CDR3 in DNA: TGTGCCAGCAGCCCCCCTATGAGCAGGAGGAATCAGCCCCAGCATTTT.

The chain has TRBV6-2 or TRBV6-3 and TRBJ1-2, with D possibly matching TRBD1 (6 bases). Trimming pared 2 bases from V and 7 bases from J, leaving 20 bases between. The germline V gene has CDR1 MNHEY and CDR2 SVGEGT. The CDR3 spans 16 residues. The CDR3 coding sequence is TGTGCCAGCAGTTACCAGGAGGGGGTTGATCGAAGTGGCTACACCTTC. Translation: CASSYQEGVDRSGYTF.

This clonotype was recorded a few times. The V gene is TRBV7-6, the J gene TRBJ1-5; D is perhaps TRBD1 (5 bases). Germline CDR1 reads SGHVS; CDR2 reads FNYEAQ. This CDR3 has 14 amino acids. Between the trimmed V and J ends, which lost 5 bases and 6 bases, there was a span of 14 bases. The DNA for the CDR3 is TGTGCCAGCAGCCCGGACCCTAGGGGTCAGCCCCAGCATTTT. Its protein product is CASSPDPRGQPQHF.

Only one count was recorded for this clonotype. The chain couples TRBV4-3 to TRBJ1-2; TRBD1 matches 7 bases. V trimming: 3 bases; J trimming: 6 bases; junction bases outside the gene matches: 10. CDR1 is LGHNA, CDR2 YSLEER, per germline. CDR3 length: 15 residues. The chain's CDR3 is CASSQDTGARDGYTF. CDR3 sequence (DNA): TGCGCCAGCAGCCAGGACACAGGGGCGCGGGATGGCTACACCTTC.

V gene TRBV7-9 combines with J gene TRBJ2-6; weak D call: TRBD1 (6 bases). V was trimmed by 7 bases and J by 1 base, leaving 11 bases between them. The CDR3 totals 15 residues. CDR1 is SEHNR and CDR2 is FQNEAQ in the germline V gene (reference sequence). This CDR3 is CASIIGTSGANVLTF. The CDR3 nucleotides read TGTGCCAGCATCATAGGGACATCTGGGGCCAACGTCCTGACTTTC.

This chain connects TRBV6-2 or TRBV6-3 to TRBJ1-5, with D possibly TRBD1 on 5 matching bases. With 0 bases removed from V and 9 bases from J, the gap between germline ends came to 12 bases. CDR3 size: 14 residues. Germline lookup yields CDR1 MNHEY and CDR2 SVGEGT. The CDR3 nucleotides are TGTGCCAGCAGTTACTCAGGGCAGGGAATGCCCCAGCATTTT. Its translation is CASSYSGQGMPQHF.

This clonotype was picked up a small number of times. V and J are TRBV7-2 and TRBJ2-5; the D is unclear. This CDR3 contains 12 residues. CDR1 is SGHTA, CDR2 FQGNSA, per germline. The V end lost 5 bases, the J end lost 5 bases, and 9 bases lay between the germline ends. DNA for the CDR3: TGTGCCAGCAGCCCCATTGTGGAGACCCAGTACTTC. Amino acids: CASSPIVETQYF.

This clonotype has only a few counts. The chain carries TRBV7-2 and TRBJ2-7; TRBD1 matches at 7 bases. Germline V gene sequence: CDR1 SGHTA, CDR2 FQGNSA. The V and J ends lost 5 bases and 7 bases, in that order; junction bases with no gene match: 17. This CDR3 region has 16 residues. CDR3 in amino acids: CASSPRKRGGAREQYF. CDR3 DNA: TGTGCCAGCAGCCCAAGAAAAAGAGGGGGCGCGAGGGAGCAGTACTTC.

This clonotype was observed a few times. The chain recombines TRBV6-2 or TRBV6-3 with TRBJ2-2, with unresolved D. The CDR3 is 14 residues long. V shed 4 bases and J shed 7 bases, with 13 bases lying between them. Germline CDR1 and CDR2: MNHEY and SVGEGT. CDR3 nucleotides: TGTGCCAGCAGTTCCGGAGAACTTTTCGGGGAGCTGTTTTTT. Its protein is CASSSGELFGELFF.

This clonotype was seen once. At one of its ends the junction is not consistent with the germline gene, which may arise from a read error. This rearrangement joins TRBV2 to TRBJ1-2; TRBD1 matches at 7 bases. From germline, CDR1 is SNHLY and CDR2 FYNNEI. The CDR3 length is 14 residues. DNA of the CDR3: TGTGCCAGCACCTGGGGGACAGTCGTCTATGGCGACACCTTC. Translating gives CASTWGTVVYGDTF.

The chain joins TRBV7-9 to TRBJ2-2; D unresolved. CDR3 length equals 13 residues. Germline lookup yields CDR1 SEHNR and CDR2 FQNEAQ (reference sequence). V was clipped by 1 base and J by 6 bases, with 6 bases between them. The CDR3 sequence is CASSLVGSGELFF. The CDR3 DNA sequence: TGTGCCAGCAGCTTAGTCGGGTCCGGGGAGCTGTTTTTT.

This clonotype appeared a few times. This chain uses TRBV28 with TRBJ1-1, with D unclear. CDR1 and CDR2 from the germline V gene are MDHEN and SYDVKM. The CDR3 is made up of 12 amino acids. The V gene lost 6 bases and the J gene lost 2 bases, with 7 bases spanning the gap. The CDR3 reads CASSLSNTEAFF. The DNA of the CDR3 is TGTGCCAGCAGCCTCTCAAACACTGAAGCTTTCTTT.

This clonotype was seen more than once but under ten times. This chain joins TRBV7-7 and TRBJ2-5, with D perhaps matching TRBD2 (5 bases). CDR3 length equals 18 residues. The germline CDR1 and CDR2 sequences are SSHAT and FNYEAQ (reference sequence). Trimming removed 5 bases at V and 4 bases at J, with 26 bases between. The CDR3 loop reads CASSQNWIRGARVETQYF. In DNA, the CDR3 is TGTGCCAGCAGCCAAAACTGGATTCGGGGAGCGCGGGTAGAGACCCAGTACTTC.

A note on this clonotype: Compared with germline, one end of the junction differs, possibly owing to a read error. The genes are TRBV7-8 and TRBJ1-2, with D possibly matching TRBD1 (5 bases). The CDR3 is 12 amino acids. Germline V gives CDR1 SGHVS, CDR2 FQNEAQ. The CDR3 DNA reads TGTGCCAGCAGCTTATTAGGGGTGGCATCCGACTTC. It specifies CASSLLGVASDF.

This clonotype has just a few counts. The CDR3 region is CASSSGPRVDTQYF. In DNA form, the CDR3 reads TGTGCCAGCAGTTCCGGGCCCCGAGTAGATACGCAGTATTTT. The chain combines TRBV27 with TRBJ2-3; D gene ambiguous. Deletions cut 4 bases from V and 5 bases from J, with 13 bases between. In germline, CDR1 is MNHEY, CDR2 SMNVEV (reference sequence). CDR3 length: 14 residues.

This chain links TRBV27 with TRBJ1-6; the match to TRBD1 covers 7 bases. Germline CDR1 and CDR2: MNHEY and SMNVEV (reference sequence). The CDR3 has 17 residues. The V gene end was trimmed by 4 bases and the J gene end by 7 bases; junction bases not matched to a gene: 13. The CDR3: CASSSEPRQGRNSPLHF. The CDR3 DNA is TGTGCCAGCAGTTCGGAGCCTCGACAGGGACGAAATTCACCCCTCCACTTT.

The chain uses TRBV7-9 and TRBJ2-5; TRBD1 matches 8 bases. V lost 0 bases to trimming and J lost 0 bases; unmatched junction nucleotides: 3. Germline V lookup: CDR1 SEHNR, CDR2 FQNEAQ (reference sequence). This CDR3 comprises 16 residues. CDR3 sequence: CASSLAPGGHQETQYF. The CDR3 coding sequence is TGTGCCAGCAGCTTAGCCCCAGGGGGCCACCAAGAGACCCAGTACTTC.

The gene calls are TRBV6-2 or TRBV6-3 and TRBJ1-5; tentative D call: TRBD1 (6 bases). V was trimmed by 2 bases and J by 7 bases, leaving 15 bases between them. The CDR3 loop spans 15 amino acids. Germline V CDR1 and CDR2: MNHEY, SVGEGT. CDR3 in DNA: TGTGCCAGCAGTTACGATACCAGGGGATGGCAGCCCCAGCATTTT. Amino acid sequence: CASSYDTRGWQPQHF.

The sample holds a few counts of this clonotype. The chain employs TRBV28 and TRBJ2-3; possible D gene TRBD2, 5 bases. Germline CDR1 and CDR2: MDHEN and SYDVKM. V was clipped by 6 bases and J by 1 base, with 14 bases between them. The CDR3 spans 15 residues. The CDR3 DNA is TGTGCCAGCAGCCTACTAGTGGACGGCACAGATACGCAGTATTTT. It translates to CASSLLVDGTDTQYF.

Concerning this clonotype: The junction departs from the called germline gene at one end, perhaps through a read error. V is TRBV9 and J is TRBJ2-2; 8 positions agree with TRBD2. Germline V gives CDR1 SGDLS, CDR2 YYNGEE. The CDR3 sequence is 15 residues long. CDR3 nucleotide sequence: TGTGCCAGCAGCGTTGGCGGGGGGAACGCCGGGGAGCTGTTTTTT. Translated, it gives CASSVGGGNAGELFF.